These 13 T cell receptor beta chains share one sample of origin, sequenced in a study of T cells after yellow fever vaccination. Using its own MiXCR run on the 5' RACE reads, TCRdb lists one record per CDR3 protein. The table shows hundreds of thousands of distinct CDR3 sequences, with 18% occurring only once. Sample: PBMCs, taken before the yellow fever booster vaccination. The receptors stem from a man younger than 35 who received the YFV17D yellow fever vaccine.

The chain combines TRBV20-1 with TRBJ2-5; 11 nucleotides line up with TRBD2. V was clipped by 1 base and J by 5 bases; unmatched bases: 6. Germline V lookup: CDR1 DFQATT, CDR2 SNEGSKA (reference sequence). CDR3 length: 15 amino acids. CDR3 DNA: TGCAGTGCTAGAGTTAGCGGGGGGGCCTATGAGACCCAGTACTTC. It encodes CSARVSGGAYETQYF.

This clonotype was recorded a few times. This chain links TRBV2 with TRBJ1-5; the D is unclear. The V gene's germline CDR1 is SNHLY and CDR2 FYNNEI. V was shortened by 0 bases and J by 3 bases, with 12 bases between the two germline ends. CDR3 length: 16 amino acids. The CDR3: CASSEAIGIFNQPQHF. The CDR3 coding sequence is TGTGCCAGCAGTGAAGCGATAGGGATATTCAATCAGCCCCAGCATTTT.

This clonotype was counted a few times. This chain links TRBV29-1 with TRBJ1-2; TRBD1 agrees at 10 bases. CDR1 is SQVTM and CDR2 is ANQGSEA in the germline V gene. The trim removed 6 bases at V and 7 bases at J, leaving 5 bases unmatched. The CDR3 runs to 12 residues. For the CDR3, the DNA is TGCAGCGTGGCCTGGGACAGGGGTGGCTACACCTTC. Translating gives CSVAWDRGGYTF.

This clonotype showed up just a few times. This chain joins TRBV5-1 and TRBJ2-5, with 12 bases that match TRBD2. Per the germline V gene, CDR1 is SGHRS and CDR2 is YFSETQ. The CDR3 loop spans 15 amino acids. Losses at the gene ends were 3 bases for V and 6 bases for J; bases not matched to a gene: 6. The DNA for the CDR3 is TGCGCCAGCAGCTCCTCCGGGACTAGCGGGCAGACCCAGTACTTC. Translated: CASSSSGTSGQTQYF. Filled out from reference TRBV5-1 and TRBJ2-5, the complete variable domain reads KAGVTQTPRYLIKTRGQQVTLSCSPISGHRSVSWYQQTPGQGLQFLFEYFSETQRNKGNFPGRFSGRQFSNSRSEMNVSTLELGDSALYLCASSSSGTSGQTQYFGPGTRLLVL.

This clonotype was detected a few times. The chain has TRBV6-5 and TRBJ2-4; D perhaps matches TRBD2 (6 bases). Trimming took 7 bases from V and 10 from J, leaving 14 bases between them. Germline V CDR1 and CDR2: MNHEY, SVGAGI. This CDR3 comprises 12 residues. DNA for the CDR3: TGTGCCAGCACCCCCGGGGGAGCTATTCAGTACTTC. This sequence encodes CASTPGGAIQYF.

This chain connects TRBV29-1 to TRBJ2-3, with 10 positions matching TRBD1. J was trimmed by 4 bases and V by 4 bases; bases with no gene match: 2. The V gene's germline CDR1 is SQVTM and CDR2 ANQGSEA. This CDR3 has 13 amino acids. For the CDR3, the DNA is TGCAGCGTTGCCGGGACAGGGGCAGATACGCAGTATTTT. Translation gives CSVAGTGADTQYF.

V and J are TRBV6-5 and TRBJ2-7; perhaps TRBD2 as D (5 bases). V shed 5 bases and J shed 2 bases, with 13 bases lying between them. This CDR3 has 14 residues. In germline, CDR1 is MNHEY, CDR2 SVGAGI. The DNA of the CDR3 is TGTGCCAGCAGTAAAACAGCAGCGGCCTACGAGCAGTACTTC. It is translated as CASSKTAAAYEQYF.

The genes are TRBV9 and TRBJ1-2, with D possibly matching TRBD1 (6 bases). The germline V gene encodes CDR1 SGDLS and CDR2 YYNGEE. V gave up 2 bases and J gave up 7 bases, with 18 bases separating them. The CDR3 consists of 15 residues. This CDR3 is CASSVVGGAGFGYTF. The CDR3 DNA sequence: TGTGCCAGCAGCGTTGTGGGGGGCGCTGGGTTTGGCTACACCTTC. The full variable domain, with the rest looked up from reference TRBV9 and TRBJ1-2, is DSGVTQTPKHLITATGQRVTLRCSPRSGDLSVYWYQQSLDQGLQFLIQYYNGEERAKGNILERFSAQQFPDLHSELNLSSLELGDSALYFCASSVVGGAGFGYTFGSGTRLTVV.

The V call is TRBV4-2, the J call TRBJ2-3; D uncertain. This CDR3 spans 16 amino acids. Trimming left V 0 bases short and J 5 bases short, with 15 bases between. The germline gives CDR1 LGHNA, CDR2 YNFKEQ. CDR3 residues: CASSQEGSLGLDTQYF. The CDR3 bases are TGTGCCAGCAGCCAAGAAGGGTCCCTTGGGCTAGATACGCAGTATTTT.

This clonotype has a handful of counts. The chain has TRBV7-8 and TRBJ2-5; tentatively, D is TRBD2 (6 bases). CDR1 and CDR2 from the germline V gene are SGHVS and FQNEAQ. CDR3 size: 14 residues. Deletions cut 3 bases from V and 4 bases from J, with 12 bases between. The CDR3 protein is CASSFRRLGETQYF. For the CDR3, the DNA is TGTGCCAGCAGCTTCCGTCGACTAGGAGAGACCCAGTACTTC.

The chain combines TRBV5-1 with TRBJ1-5; 8 positions match TRBD1. Per germline, CDR1 SGHRS and CDR2 YFSETQ. The CDR3 loop spans 15 amino acids. With 4 bases clipped from V and 5 bases from J, the junction kept 8 bases outside the gene matches. Written as DNA, the CDR3 is TGCGCCAGCAGCCTGGACCTACAGGGGGATCAGCCCCAGCATTTT. Protein product: CASSLDLQGDQPQHF.

This clonotype has more than one count but fewer than ten. The genes are TRBV18 and TRBJ2-7; D might be TRBD1 (6 bases). Germline V gives CDR1 KGHSH, CDR2 LQKENI. This CDR3 is built from 13 residues. V was shortened by 4 bases and J by 5 bases, with 12 bases between the two germline ends. The chain's CDR3 is CASSLHRDHEQYV. In DNA form, the CDR3 reads TGTGCCAGCTCACTCCACAGGGACCACGAGCAGTACGTC.

V usage is TRBV11-2 and J usage is TRBJ1-3; weak D call: TRBD1 (5 bases). Trimming shortened V by 0 bases and J by 0 bases, and 6 bases separated the two germline ends. The CDR3 length is 15 residues. The germline CDR1 and CDR2 sequences are SGHAT and FQNNGV. The CDR3 sequence: CASSLEDSSGNTIYF. CDR3 nucleotides: TGTGCCAGCAGCTTAGAAGACAGCTCTGGAAACACCATATATTTT.